This T cell receptor beta chain was identified during a study of beta chain features in type 1 diabetes. Study findings and constraints: Type 1 diabetes patients had VDJ junctions that carried fewer insertions and more deletions. Using cDNA template may skew counts toward highly expressing activated cells. Type 1 diabetes patients had moderately but significantly shorter TCRB CDR3s in all four CD4+ subsets.

Expressed TCRB transcripts were sequenced because the entire RNA isolate underwent reverse transcription. This table comes from immunoSEQ multiplex PCR, and its TCRdb copy is limited to in-frame clones, with some not included. The data contain 300,000 or so clones, 9.3% of them singletons. This CDR3 contains 12 residues. The germline V and J ends were trimmed by 2 bases and 6 bases, with 7 bases remaining between them. The germline V gene has CDR1 SGHTA and CDR2 FQGNSA. This clone was seen only a few times. The antigen is not known. The collection from each donor was one heparinised blood draw averaging roughly 100 mL. Researchers reported sorting CD4+ naive, central memory, regulatory and stem cell-like memory cells via CD45RO/CCR7/CD25/CD127/CD95/CD27.

The chain recombines TRBV7-2 with TRBJ1-2; D remains unclear. Source material: central memory CD4+ T cells from blood. This receptor was taken from a man aged 25 to 40 with type 1 diabetes. In DNA, the CDR3 is TGTGCCAGCAGCTTATCAGGCCATGGCTACACCTTC. This encodes CASSLSGHGYTF.